This is a list of T cell receptor beta chains from one sample in a study of tumor-infiltrating lymphocytes in localized non-small cell lung cancer. This table comes from immunoSEQ multiplex PCR, and its TCRdb copy is limited to in-frame clones, with some not included. The table includes some 7,100 clones, approximately 67% detected once. Material for sequencing was uninvolved lung tissue not adjacent to the tumor. These receptors originate from a human donor with non-small cell lung cancer. The CDR3 runs from the conserved cysteine through the conserved F or W. Fields, in order: J gene, D gene, V gene, clone size, CDR3 protein, CDR3 DNA. D genes are given only for firm matches. Clone size is not always given. Where it is, it says once, few, many or a class for expanded clones.

TRBJ2-5	TRBD1	TRBV19	.	CASSQQGSQETQYF	TGTGCCAGTAGCCAACAGGGGTCCCAAGAGACCCAGTACTTC
TRBJ2-7	.	TRBV7-9	.	CASRGLYEQYF	TGTGCCAGCAGGGGTTTGTACGAGCAGTACTTC
TRBJ2-5	TRBD2	TRBV11-3	.	CASSLDSGAGETQYF	TGTGCCAGCAGCTTAGATAGCGGGGCAGGAGAGACCCAGTACTTC
TRBJ2-7	TRBD2	TRBV11-2	few	CASSSDSGSTYEQYF	TGTGCCAGCAGCTCGGATAGCGGGTCGACCTACGAGCAGTACTTC
TRBJ1-5	.	TRBV30	.	CAWSLDQGDQPQHF	TGTGCCTGGAGTCTAGACCAGGGAGATCAGCCCCAGCATTTT
TRBJ2-1	.	TRBV6-5	once	CASSYEGGPSGEQFF	TGTGCCAGCAGTTATGAGGGGGGGCCCTCCGGTGAGCAGTTCTTC
TRBJ2-7	TRBD1	TRBV5-4	.	CASSLDRGHEQYF	TGTGCCAGCAGCTTGGACAGGGGGCATGAGCAGTACTTC
TRBJ2-2	.	TRBV14	.	CASSQDTRTAGELFF	TGTGCCAGCAGCCAAGATACAAGGACTGCCGGGGAGCTGTTTTTT
TRBJ2-5	TRBD1	TRBV5-1	.	CASSIGQGMRETQYF	TGCGCCAGCAGCATCGGACAGGGAATGCGAGAGACCCAGTACTTC
TRBJ2-1	.	TRBV18	few	CASSPLTRNNEQFF	TGTGCCAGCTCACCGCTGACTCGTAACAATGAGCAGTTCTTC
TRBJ2-7	.	TRBV5-1	.	CASNPTGPGSYEQYF	TGCGCCAGCAACCCAACAGGGCCCGGTTCCTACGAGCAGTACTTC
TRBJ2-2	.	TRBV29-1	.	CSGLWEERNTGELFF	TGCAGCGGACTTTGGGAGGAGCGAAACACCGGGGAGCTGTTTTTT
TRBJ2-7	TRBD1	TRBV30	few	CAWGRTGGYEQYF	TGTGCCTGGGGCCGGACAGGAGGCTACGAGCAGTACTTC
TRBJ2-7	TRBD1	TRBV27	few	CASSLGQGRQYF	TGTGCCAGCAGTCTCGGACAGGGGAGACAGTACTTC
TRBJ1-2	.	TRBV5-8	.	CASSLELPYGYTF	TGTGCCAGCAGCTTGGAGTTACCCTATGGCTACACCTTC
TRBJ1-2	.	TRBV7-6	.	CASSIQYRYTF	TGTGCCAGCAGCATACAGTATCGCTACACCTTC
TRBJ1-1	TRBD1	TRBV6-5	.	CASNYFDRGINEAFF	TGTGCCAGCAACTACTTCGACAGGGGGATTAATGAAGCTTTCTTT
TRBJ1-1	TRBD1	TRBV2	.	CASSGSGGIGNTEAFF	TGTGCCAGCAGTGGATCAGGGGGCATAGGGAACACTGAAGCTTTCTTT
TRBJ1-1	.	TRBV19	few	CASSIDRKNTEAFF	TGTGCCAGTAGTATAGACAGAAAGAACACTGAAGCTTTCTTT
TRBJ1-5	.	TRBV19	once	CASSMGRGPNQPQHF	TGTGCCAGTAGTATGGGCAGGGGACCCAATCAGCCCCAGCATTTT
TRBJ2-7	TRBD1	TRBV6-1	.	CASSRQGYRDYEQYF	TGTGCCAGCAGTCGACAGGGGTACAGGGACTACGAGCAGTACTTC
TRBJ2-7	TRBD1	TRBV10-3	.	CAISEGTGARYEQYF	TGTGCCATCAGTGAGGGGACAGGGGCCCGCTACGAGCAGTACTTC
TRBJ1-6	.	TRBV30	.	CAFKEVRNSPLHF	TGTGCCTTCAAGGAGGTTCGAAATTCACCCCTCCACTTT
TRBJ1-3	TRBD1	TRBV12-5	.	CASGTGGTGGNTIYF	TGTGCTAGTGGTACAGGCGGGACAGGGGGAAACACCATATATTTT
TRBJ1-1	TRBD1	TRBV12-5	.	CASGQDRGAFF	TGTGCTAGTGGTCAGGACAGGGGGGCTTTCTTT
TRBJ1-1	.	TRBV5-4	.	CASSFSQNTEAFF	TGTGCCAGCAGCTTCAGCCAGAACACTGAAGCTTTCTTT
TRBJ2-2	TRBD1	TRBV19	.	CASTTQSGTGMNTGELFF	TGTGCCAGTACTACACAATCCGGGACAGGGATGAACACCGGGGAGCTGTTTTTT
TRBJ1-2	.	TRBV6-8	few	CASSSRKTYGYTF	TGTGCCAGCAGCTCTAGAAAGACCTATGGCTACACCTTC
TRBJ1-2	.	TRBV5-1	.	CASSSDINYGYTF	TGCGCCAGCAGCTCGGACATCAACTATGGCTACACCTTC
TRBJ1-2	.	TRBV6-1	.	CATLRNYQDGYTF	TGTGCCACGTTGCGAAACTATCAGGATGGCTACACCTTC
TRBJ1-2	.	TRBV7-9	.	CASSLNPDSGGYTF	TGTGCCAGCAGTTTAAACCCAGACAGCGGAGGCTACACCTTC
TRBJ1-1	.	TRBV5-1	.	CASSLAIGTEAFF	TGCGCCAGCAGCTTGGCCATAGGTACTGAAGCTTTCTTT
TRBJ2-6	.	TRBV11-2	.	CASSSFRDSGANVLTF	TGTGCCAGCAGCTCGTTCAGGGACTCTGGGGCCAACGTCCTGACTTTC
TRBJ2-3	.	TRBV7-6	.	CASSQGHSTDTQYF	TGTGCCAGCAGCCAGGGACATAGCACAGATACGCAGTATTTT
TRBJ1-1	.	TRBV11-2	.	CASSFGGRTEAFF	TGTGCCAGCAGCTTCGGGGGGCGCACTGAAGCTTTCTTT
TRBJ2-7	TRBD2	TRBV29-1	.	CSVIPGGNSYEQYF	TGCAGCGTCATACCCGGGGGGAACTCCTACGAGCAGTACTTC
TRBJ1-1	.	TRBV12-1	.	CASSSSRDRVKAFF	TGTGCCAGCAGCTCGTCCCGGGACAGGGTGAAAGCTTTCTTT
TRBJ2-3	TRBD2	TRBV29-1	once	CSVDPSGASTDTQYF	TGCAGCGTAGATCCTAGCGGGGCTAGCACAGATACGCAGTATTTT
TRBJ1-5	.	TRBV16	.	CASSQSARAKNQPQHF	TGTGCCAGCAGCCAATCAGCCAGGGCGAAGAATCAGCCCCAGCATTTT
TRBJ1-1	.	TRBV11-2	.	CASSLMNTEAFF	TGTGCCAGCAGCCTAATGAACACTGAAGCTTTCTTT
TRBJ2-2	.	TRBV7-9	few	CASSLAGRAIGELFF	TGTGCCAGCAGCTTAGCGGGACGGGCAATCGGGGAGCTGTTTTTT
TRBJ1-4	.	TRBV5-5	large	CASSGEQGYEKLFF	TGTGCCAGCTCGGGGGAGCAGGGGTATGAAAAACTGTTTTTT
TRBJ2-3	TRBD2	TRBV10-3	.	CAIGGLADKGTDTQYF	TGTGCCATCGGGGGACTAGCGGATAAAGGCACAGATACGCAGTATTTT
TRBJ1-1	.	TRBV9	.	CASSPGSRAVYTEAFF	TGTGCCAGCAGCCCCGGAAGCAGGGCGGTGTACACTGAAGCTTTCTTT
TRBJ1-1	TRBD1	TRBV19	few	CASSTRQGSTEAFF	TGTGCCAGTAGTACACGACAGGGTTCGACGGAAGCTTTCTTT
TRBJ2-6	TRBD1	TRBV19	.	CASRRDRGHSGANVLTF	TGTGCCAGTAGGCGGGACAGGGGACATTCTGGGGCCAACGTCCTGACTTTC
TRBJ2-7	.	TRBV7-2	.	CASSHPPRYEQYF	TGTGCCAGCAGCCATCCACCACGATACGAGCAGTACTTC
TRBJ2-1	TRBD1	TRBV7-2	.	CASRSGTGTYNEQFF	TGTGCCAGCAGATCCGGGACAGGAACCTACAATGAGCAGTTCTTC
TRBJ2-7	.	TRBV9	once	CASSAGGTGYEQYF	TGTGCCAGCAGCGCGGGGGGGACAGGGTACGAGCAGTACTTC
TRBJ1-2	.	TRBV29-1	.	CSVPWGGGYGYTF	TGCAGCGTTCCTTGGGGCGGAGGCTATGGCTACACCTTC
TRBJ2-1	TRBD2	TRBV19	.	CASRLAGSAHNEQFF	TGTGCCAGTAGGCTAGCGGGGTCCGCGCACAATGAGCAGTTCTTC
TRBJ2-5	TRBD1	TRBV29-1	.	CSVVGDRGPETQYF	TGCAGCGTTGTTGGTGACAGGGGGCCGGAGACCCAGTACTTC
TRBJ1-6	TRBD1	TRBV19	.	CASSFLGTGNLYNSPLHF	TGTGCCAGTAGTTTTCTCGGGACAGGGAACCTCTATAATTCACCCCTCCACTTT
TRBJ1-1	TRBD1	TRBV6-6	.	CASSSNDRGNTEAFF	TGTGCCAGCAGTTCTAACGACAGGGGGAACACTGAAGCTTTCTTT